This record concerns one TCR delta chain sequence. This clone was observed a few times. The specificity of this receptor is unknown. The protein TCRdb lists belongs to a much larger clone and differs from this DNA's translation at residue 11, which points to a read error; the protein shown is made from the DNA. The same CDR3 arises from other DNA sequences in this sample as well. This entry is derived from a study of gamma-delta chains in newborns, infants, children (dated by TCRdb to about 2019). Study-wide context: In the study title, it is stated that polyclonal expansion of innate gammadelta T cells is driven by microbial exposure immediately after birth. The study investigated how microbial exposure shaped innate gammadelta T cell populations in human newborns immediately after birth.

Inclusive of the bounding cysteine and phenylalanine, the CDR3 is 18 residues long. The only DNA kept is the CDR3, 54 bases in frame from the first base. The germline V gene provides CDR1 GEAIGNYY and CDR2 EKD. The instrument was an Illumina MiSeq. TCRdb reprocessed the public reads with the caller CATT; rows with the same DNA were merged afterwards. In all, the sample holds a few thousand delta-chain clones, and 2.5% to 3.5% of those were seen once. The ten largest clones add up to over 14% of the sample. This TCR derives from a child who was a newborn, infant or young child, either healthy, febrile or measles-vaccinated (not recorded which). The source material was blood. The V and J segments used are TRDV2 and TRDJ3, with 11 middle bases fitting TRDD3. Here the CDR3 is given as CACDVLGDSSRDTRQMFF. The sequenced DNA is TGTGCCTGTGACGTACTGGGGGATAGCTCCAGGGACACCCGACAGATGTTTTTC.